In this sample, the clone carrying this T cell receptor beta chain turned up a few times. The data stem from a study of blood T cells in healthy people across ages. Primed by a sample-barcoded 5' primer and a J-beta primer mix, a second PCR proceeded for roughly 6 to 12 cycles. MiXCR, applied by TCRdb to the 5' RACE reads, yields one record per CDR3 protein. The sample lists 600,000 to 850,000 distinct CDR3 sequences; 20% to 25% were seen once. The V end was cut by 6 bases, the J end by 2 bases, with 14 bases between. Germline CDR1 reads PRHDT; CDR2 reads FYEKMQ (reference sequence). The CDR3 runs 14 residues. These data were also reused for a study on T cells of mothers and their children.

V gene TRBV13 combines with J gene TRBJ2-7; a weak D match, TRBD1 (8 bases). Sample: blood. The clonotype originates from a boy younger than 18 in good health. The CDR3 DNA follows: TGTGCCAGCAGGAGACAGGGGACTACCTACGAGCAGTACTTC. It encodes CASRRQGTTYEQYF.